This T cell receptor beta chain was retrieved from a study of lung T cells in sarcoidosis with Löfgren's syndrome. Broader study findings: Recognition of an unidentified sarcoidosis antigen was only suggested.

Using its own MiXCR run on the reads, TCRdb lists one record per CDR3 protein. Found here are 50,000 to 65,000 distinct CDR3 sequences, around 20% of them singletons; the top ten hold 2% to 2.5%. This clonotype has more than one count but fewer than ten. The target antigen is unknown. This CDR3 is built from 16 residues. Germline CDR1 reads SEHNR; CDR2 reads FQNEAQ (reference sequence). The V end was cut by 2 bases, the J end by 2 bases, with 16 bases between. The source of this sequence is a human donor with sarcoidosis (Löfgren's syndrome or another form), or a control subject (not recorded which). The genes are TRBV7-9 and TRBJ2-7, with a tentative D call TRBD1 (7 bases). Sequences were obtained from CD4+ T cells from PBMCs. As DNA, the CDR3 is TGTGCCAGCAGCTTATTGTCGGGCAGGGGGGCCTACGAGCAGTACTTC. It is translated as CASSLLSGRGAYEQYF.